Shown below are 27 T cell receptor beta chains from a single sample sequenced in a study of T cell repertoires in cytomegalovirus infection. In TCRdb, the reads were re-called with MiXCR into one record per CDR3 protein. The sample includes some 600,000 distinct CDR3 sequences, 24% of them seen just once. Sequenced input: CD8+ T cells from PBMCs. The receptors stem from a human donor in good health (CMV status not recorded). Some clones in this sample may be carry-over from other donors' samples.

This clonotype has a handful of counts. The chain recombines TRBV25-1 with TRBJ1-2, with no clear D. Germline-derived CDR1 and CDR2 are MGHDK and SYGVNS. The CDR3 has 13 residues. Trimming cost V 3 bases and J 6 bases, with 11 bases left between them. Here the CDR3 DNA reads TGTGCCAGCAGTGACGGGCGCCCGGATGGCTACACCTTC. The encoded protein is CASSDGRPDGYTF.

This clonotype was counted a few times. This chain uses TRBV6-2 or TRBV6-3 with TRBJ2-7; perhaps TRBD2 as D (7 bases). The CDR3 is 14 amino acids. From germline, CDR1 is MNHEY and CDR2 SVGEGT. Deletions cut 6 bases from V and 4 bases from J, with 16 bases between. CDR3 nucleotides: TGTGCCAGCAGCCTTCAGGGGAGGGTATACGAGCAGTACGTC. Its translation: CASSLQGRVYEQYV.

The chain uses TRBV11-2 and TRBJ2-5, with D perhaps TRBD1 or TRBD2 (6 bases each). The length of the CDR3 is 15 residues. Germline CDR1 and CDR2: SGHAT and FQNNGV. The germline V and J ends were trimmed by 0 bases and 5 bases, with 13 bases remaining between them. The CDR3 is CASSLELVGGETQYF. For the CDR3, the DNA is TGTGCCAGCAGCTTAGAATTAGTGGGGGGCGAGACCCAGTACTTC.

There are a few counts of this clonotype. CDR3 amino acids: CASSYGLAGGGNEQFF. CDR3 sequence (DNA): TGTGCCAGCAGTTACGGTCTAGCGGGGGGTGGGAATGAGCAGTTCTTC. V is TRBV6-6 and J is TRBJ2-1, with 11 bases lining up with TRBD2. The germline CDR1 and CDR2 sequences are MNHNY and SVGAGI (reference sequence). The CDR3 length is 16 residues. The ends lost 2 bases at V and 7 bases at J; junction bases unmatched: 7.

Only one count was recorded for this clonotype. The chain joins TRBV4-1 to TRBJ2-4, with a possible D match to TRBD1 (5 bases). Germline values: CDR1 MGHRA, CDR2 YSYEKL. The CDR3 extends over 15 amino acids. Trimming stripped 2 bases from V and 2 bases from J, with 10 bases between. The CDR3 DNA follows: TGCGCCAGCAGCCAAACAGGACAAACCAAAAACATTCAGTACTTC. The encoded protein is CASSQTGQTKNIQYF.

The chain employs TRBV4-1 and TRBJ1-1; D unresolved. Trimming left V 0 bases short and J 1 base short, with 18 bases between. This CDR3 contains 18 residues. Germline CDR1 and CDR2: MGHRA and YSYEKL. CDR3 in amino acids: CASSQESQILIRNTEAFF. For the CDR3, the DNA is TGCGCCAGCAGCCAAGAGTCGCAGATACTCATTAGGAACACTGAAGCTTTCTTT.

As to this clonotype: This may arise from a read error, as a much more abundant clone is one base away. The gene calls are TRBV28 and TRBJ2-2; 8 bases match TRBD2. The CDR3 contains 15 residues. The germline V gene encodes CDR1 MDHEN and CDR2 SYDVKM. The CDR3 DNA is TGTGCCAGCAGATCGAGCGGGGGAAACACCGGGGAGCCGTTTTTT. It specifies CASRSSGGNTGEPFF.

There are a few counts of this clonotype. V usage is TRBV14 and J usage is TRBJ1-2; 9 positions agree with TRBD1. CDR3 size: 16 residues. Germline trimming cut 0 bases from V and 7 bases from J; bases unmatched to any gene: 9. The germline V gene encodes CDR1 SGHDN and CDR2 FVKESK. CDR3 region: CASSQEVGQGRVGYTF. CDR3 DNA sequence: TGTGCCAGCAGCCAAGAAGTGGGACAGGGAAGGGTTGGCTACACCTTC.

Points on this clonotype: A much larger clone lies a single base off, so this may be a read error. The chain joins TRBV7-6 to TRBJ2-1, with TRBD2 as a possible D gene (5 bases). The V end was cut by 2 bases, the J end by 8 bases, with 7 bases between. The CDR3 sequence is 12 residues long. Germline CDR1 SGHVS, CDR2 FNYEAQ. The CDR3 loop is CASSLFGDEQFF. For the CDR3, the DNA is TGTGCCAGCAGCTTATTCGGGGATGAGCAGTTCTTC.

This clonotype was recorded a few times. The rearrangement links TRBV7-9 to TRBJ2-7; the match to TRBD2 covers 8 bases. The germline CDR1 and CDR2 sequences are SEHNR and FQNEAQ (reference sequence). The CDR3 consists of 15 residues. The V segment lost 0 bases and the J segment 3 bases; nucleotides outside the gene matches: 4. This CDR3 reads CASSLAAGGYYEQYF. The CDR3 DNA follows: TGTGCCAGCAGCTTAGCGGCGGGGGGTTACTACGAGCAGTACTTC.

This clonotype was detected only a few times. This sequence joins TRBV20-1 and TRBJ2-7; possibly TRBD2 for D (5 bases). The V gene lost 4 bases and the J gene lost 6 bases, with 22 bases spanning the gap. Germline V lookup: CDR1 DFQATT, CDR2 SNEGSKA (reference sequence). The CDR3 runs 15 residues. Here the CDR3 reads CSATPEGGALFEQYV. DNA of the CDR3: TGCAGTGCTACCCCAGAAGGAGGAGCTTTGTTCGAGCAGTACGTC.

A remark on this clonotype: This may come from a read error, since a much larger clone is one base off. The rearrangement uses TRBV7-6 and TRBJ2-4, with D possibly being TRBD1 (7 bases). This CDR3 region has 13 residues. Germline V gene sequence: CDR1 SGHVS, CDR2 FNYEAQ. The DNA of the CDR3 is TGTACCAGCAGCCCGTCGGCAGGGGGGATTCAGTACTTC. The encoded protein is CTSSPSAGGIQYF.

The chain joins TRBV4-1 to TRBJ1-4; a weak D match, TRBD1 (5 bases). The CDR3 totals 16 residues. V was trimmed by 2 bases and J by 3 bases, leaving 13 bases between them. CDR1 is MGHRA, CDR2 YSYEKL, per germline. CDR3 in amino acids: CASSQPQERSNEKLFF. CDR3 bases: TGCGCCAGCAGCCAACCACAGGAACGGTCTAATGAAAAACTGTTTTTT.

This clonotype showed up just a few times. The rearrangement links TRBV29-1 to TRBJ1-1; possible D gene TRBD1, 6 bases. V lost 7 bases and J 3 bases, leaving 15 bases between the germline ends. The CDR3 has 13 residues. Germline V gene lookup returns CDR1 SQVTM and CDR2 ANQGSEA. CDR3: CSGTQPGDTEAFF. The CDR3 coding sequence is TGCAGCGGCACACAACCAGGGGACACTGAAGCTTTCTTT.

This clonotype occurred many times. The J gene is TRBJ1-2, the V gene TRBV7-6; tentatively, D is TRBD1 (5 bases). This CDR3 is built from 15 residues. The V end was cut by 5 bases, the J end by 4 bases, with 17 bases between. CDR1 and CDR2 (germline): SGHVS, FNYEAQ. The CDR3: CASSPYSAGGYGYTF. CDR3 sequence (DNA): TGTGCCAGCAGCCCCTATTCGGCGGGGGGCTATGGCTACACCTTC.

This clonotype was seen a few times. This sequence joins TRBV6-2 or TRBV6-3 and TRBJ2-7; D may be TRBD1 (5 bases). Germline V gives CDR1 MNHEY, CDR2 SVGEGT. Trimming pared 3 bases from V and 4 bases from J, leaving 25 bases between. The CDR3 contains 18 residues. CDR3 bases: TGTGCCAGCAGTTATAGGCGAGAATGGCAGACAGATACTTACGAGCAGTACGTC. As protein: CASSYRREWQTDTYEQYV.

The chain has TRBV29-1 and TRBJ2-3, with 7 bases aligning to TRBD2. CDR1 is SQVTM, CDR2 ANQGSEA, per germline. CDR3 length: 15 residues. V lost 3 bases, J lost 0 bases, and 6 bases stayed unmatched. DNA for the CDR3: TGCAGCGTTGATGGCGCGGGGGTTAGCACAGATACGCAGTATTTT. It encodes CSVDGAGVSTDTQYF.

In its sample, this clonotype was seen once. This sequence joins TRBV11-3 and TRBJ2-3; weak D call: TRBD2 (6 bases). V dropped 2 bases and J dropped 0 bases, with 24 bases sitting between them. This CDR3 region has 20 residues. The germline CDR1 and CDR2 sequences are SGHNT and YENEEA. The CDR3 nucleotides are TGTGCCAGCAGCTTACGTCGGGGGACCAAATCTAACACTAGCACAGATACGCAGTATTTT. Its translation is CASSLRRGTKSNTSTDTQYF.

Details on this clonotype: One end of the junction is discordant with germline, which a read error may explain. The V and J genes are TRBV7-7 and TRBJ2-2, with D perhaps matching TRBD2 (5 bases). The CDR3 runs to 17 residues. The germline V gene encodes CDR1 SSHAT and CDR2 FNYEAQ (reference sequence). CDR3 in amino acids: CASTNLKGGTRDGELFF. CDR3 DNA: TGTGCTAGCACCAACCTAAAAGGAGGAACCCGTGACGGGGAGCTGTTTTTT.

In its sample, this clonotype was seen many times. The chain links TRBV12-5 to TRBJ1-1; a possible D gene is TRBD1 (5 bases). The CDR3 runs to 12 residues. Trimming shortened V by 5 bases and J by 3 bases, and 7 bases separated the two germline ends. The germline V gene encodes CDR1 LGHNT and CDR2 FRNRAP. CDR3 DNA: TGTGCTAGTGGTGGGGGGGACACTGAAGCTTTCTTT. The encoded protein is CASGGGDTEAFF.

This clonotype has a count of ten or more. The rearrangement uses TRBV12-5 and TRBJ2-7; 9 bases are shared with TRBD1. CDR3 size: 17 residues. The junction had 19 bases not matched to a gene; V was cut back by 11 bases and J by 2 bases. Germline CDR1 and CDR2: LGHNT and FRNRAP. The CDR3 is CAERDRAKAGSAYEQYV. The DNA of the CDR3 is TGTGCTGAAAGGGACAGGGCAAAAGCGGGGTCGGCCTACGAGCAGTACGTC.

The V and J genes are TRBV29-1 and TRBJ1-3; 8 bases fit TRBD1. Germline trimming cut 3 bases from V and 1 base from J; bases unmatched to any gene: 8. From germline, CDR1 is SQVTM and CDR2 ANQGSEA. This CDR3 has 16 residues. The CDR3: CSVDTAGGRSGNTIYF. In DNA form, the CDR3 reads TGCAGCGTTGATACGGCAGGGGGCAGGTCTGGAAACACCATATATTTT.

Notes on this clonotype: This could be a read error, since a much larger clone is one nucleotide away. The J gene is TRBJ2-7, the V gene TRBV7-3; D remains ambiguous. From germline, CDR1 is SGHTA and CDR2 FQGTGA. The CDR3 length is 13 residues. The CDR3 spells CASSLTELYVQYF. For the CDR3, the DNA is TGTGCCAGCAGCTTGACCGAGCTTTACGTGCAGTACTTC.

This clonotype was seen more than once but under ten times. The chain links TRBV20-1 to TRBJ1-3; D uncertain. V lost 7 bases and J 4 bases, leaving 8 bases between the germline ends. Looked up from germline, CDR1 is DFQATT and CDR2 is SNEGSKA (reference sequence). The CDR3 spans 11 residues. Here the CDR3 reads CSVPLGNTIYF. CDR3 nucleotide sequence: TGCAGTGTCCCGCTGGGAAACACCATATATTTT.

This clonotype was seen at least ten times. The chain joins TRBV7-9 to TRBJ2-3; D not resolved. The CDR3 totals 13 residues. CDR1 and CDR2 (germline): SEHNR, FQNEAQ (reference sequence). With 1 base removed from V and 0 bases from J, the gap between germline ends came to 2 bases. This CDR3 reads CASSLESTDTQYF. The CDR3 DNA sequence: TGTGCCAGCAGCTTAGAAAGCACAGATACGCAGTATTTT.

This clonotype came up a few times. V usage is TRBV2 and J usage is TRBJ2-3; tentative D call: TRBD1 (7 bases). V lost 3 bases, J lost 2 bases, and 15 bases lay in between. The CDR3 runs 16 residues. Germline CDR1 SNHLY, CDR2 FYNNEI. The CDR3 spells CASSDWRGRPTDTQYF. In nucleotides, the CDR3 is TGTGCCAGCAGTGATTGGAGGGGGCGCCCCACAGATACGCAGTATTTT.

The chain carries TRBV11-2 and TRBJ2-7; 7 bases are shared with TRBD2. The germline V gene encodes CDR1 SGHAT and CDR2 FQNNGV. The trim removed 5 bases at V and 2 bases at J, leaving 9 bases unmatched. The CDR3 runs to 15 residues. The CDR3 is CASSQAGLPTYEQYF. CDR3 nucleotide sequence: TGTGCCAGCAGCCAAGCGGGACTTCCAACCTACGAGCAGTACTTC.